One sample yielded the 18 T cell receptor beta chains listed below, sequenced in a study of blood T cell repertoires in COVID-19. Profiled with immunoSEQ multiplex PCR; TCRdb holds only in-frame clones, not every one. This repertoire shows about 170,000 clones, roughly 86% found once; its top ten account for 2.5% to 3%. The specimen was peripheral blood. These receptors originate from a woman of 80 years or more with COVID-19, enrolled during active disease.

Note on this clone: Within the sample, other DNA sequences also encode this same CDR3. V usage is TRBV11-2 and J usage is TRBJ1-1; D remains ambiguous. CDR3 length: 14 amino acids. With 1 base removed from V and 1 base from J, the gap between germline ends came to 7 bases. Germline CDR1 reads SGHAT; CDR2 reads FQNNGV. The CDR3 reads CASSLGTGNTEAFF. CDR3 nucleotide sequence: TGTGCCAGCAGCTTAGGTACCGGGAACACTGAAGCTTTCTTT.

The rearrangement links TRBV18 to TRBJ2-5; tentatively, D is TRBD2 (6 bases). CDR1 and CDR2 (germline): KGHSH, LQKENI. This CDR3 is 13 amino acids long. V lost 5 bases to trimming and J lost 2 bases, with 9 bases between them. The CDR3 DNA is TGTGCCAGCTCATCCGGGAGTCAAGAGACCCAGTACTTC. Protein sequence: CASSSGSQETQYF.

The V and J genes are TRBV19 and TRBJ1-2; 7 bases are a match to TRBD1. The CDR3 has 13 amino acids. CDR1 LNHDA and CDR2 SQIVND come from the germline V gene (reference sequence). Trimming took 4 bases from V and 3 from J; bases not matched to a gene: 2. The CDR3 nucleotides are TGTGCCAGTAGTACAACAGGGGACTATGGCTACACCTTC. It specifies CASSTTGDYGYTF.

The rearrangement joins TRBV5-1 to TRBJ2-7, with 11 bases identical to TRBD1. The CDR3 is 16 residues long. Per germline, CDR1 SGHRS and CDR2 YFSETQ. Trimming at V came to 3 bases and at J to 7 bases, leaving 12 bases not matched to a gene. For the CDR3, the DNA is TGCGCCAGCAGCTCAGCGACGGGGGACAGGGGGGAGGAGCAGTACTTC. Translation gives CASSSATGDRGEEQYF.

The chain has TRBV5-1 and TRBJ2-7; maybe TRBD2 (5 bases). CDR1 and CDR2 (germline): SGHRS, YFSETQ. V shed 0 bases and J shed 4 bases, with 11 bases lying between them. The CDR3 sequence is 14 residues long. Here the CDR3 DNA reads TGCGCCAGCAGCTTGGTAGTGGGCGGGTACGAGCAGTACTTC. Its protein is CASSLVVGGYEQYF. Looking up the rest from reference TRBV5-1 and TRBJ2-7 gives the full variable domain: KAGVTQTPRYLIKTRGQQVTLSCSPISGHRSVSWYQQTPGQGLQFLFEYFSETQRNKGNFPGRFSGRQFSNSRSEMNVSTLELGDSALYLCASSLVVGGYEQYFGPGTRLTVT.

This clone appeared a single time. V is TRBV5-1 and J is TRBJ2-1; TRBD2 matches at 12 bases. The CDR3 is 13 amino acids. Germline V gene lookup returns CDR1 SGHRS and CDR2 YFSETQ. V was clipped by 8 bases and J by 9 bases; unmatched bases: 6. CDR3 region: CASRLAGEGEQFF. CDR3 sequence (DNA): TGCGCCAGTCGACTAGCGGGAGAAGGTGAGCAGTTCTTC. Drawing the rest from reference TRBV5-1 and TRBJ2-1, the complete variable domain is KAGVTQTPRYLIKTRGQQVTLSCSPISGHRSVSWYQQTPGQGLQFLFEYFSETQRNKGNFPGRFSGRQFSNSRSEMNVSTLELGDSALYLCASRLAGEGEQFFGPGTRLTVL.

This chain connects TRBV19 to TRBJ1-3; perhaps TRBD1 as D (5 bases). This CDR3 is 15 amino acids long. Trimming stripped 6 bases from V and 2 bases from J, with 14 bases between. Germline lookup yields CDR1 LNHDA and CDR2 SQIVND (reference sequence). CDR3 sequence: CASSPLQVTGNTIYF. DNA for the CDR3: TGTGCCAGTAGCCCATTACAGGTCACTGGAAACACCATATATTTT.

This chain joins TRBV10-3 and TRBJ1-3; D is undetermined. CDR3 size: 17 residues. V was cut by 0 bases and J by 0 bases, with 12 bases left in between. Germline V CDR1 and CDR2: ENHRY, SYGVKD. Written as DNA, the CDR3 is TGTGCCATCAGTGAGTCTGCGGGCAGGACCTCTGGAAACACCATATATTTT. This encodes CAISESAGRTSGNTIYF.

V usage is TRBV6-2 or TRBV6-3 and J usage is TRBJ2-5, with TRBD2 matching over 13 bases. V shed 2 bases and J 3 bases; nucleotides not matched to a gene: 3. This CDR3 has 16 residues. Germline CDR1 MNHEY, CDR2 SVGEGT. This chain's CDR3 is CASSYNGLAGEETQYF. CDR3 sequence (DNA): TGTGCCAGCAGTTACAATGGACTAGCGGGAGAAGAGACCCAGTACTTC.

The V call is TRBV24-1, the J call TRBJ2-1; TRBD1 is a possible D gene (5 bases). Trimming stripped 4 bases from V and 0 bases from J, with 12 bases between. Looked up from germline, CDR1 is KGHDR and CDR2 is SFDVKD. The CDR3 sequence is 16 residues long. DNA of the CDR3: TGTGCCACCAGTGACCTGGGGCCAGGCTCCTACAATGAGCAGTTCTTC. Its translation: CATSDLGPGSYNEQFF.

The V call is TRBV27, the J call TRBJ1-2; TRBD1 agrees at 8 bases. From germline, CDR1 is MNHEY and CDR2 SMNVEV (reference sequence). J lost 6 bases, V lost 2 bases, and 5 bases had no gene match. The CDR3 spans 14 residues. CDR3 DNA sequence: TGTGCCAGCAGTTTAAGGACAGGGCCCGATGGCTACACCTTC. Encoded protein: CASSLRTGPDGYTF.

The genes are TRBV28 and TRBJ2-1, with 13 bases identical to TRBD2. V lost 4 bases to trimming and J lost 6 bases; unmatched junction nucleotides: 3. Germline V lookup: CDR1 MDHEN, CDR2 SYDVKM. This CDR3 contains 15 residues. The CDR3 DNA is TGTGCCAGCAGTTCAAGGACTAGCGGGAGCAATGAGCAGTTCTTC. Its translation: CASSSRTSGSNEQFF.

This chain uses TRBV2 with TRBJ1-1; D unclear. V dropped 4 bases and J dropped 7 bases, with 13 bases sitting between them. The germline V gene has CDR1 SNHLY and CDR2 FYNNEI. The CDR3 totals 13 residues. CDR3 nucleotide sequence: TGTGCCAGCAGTGCCCGTTTGAGAGGTGAAGCTTTCTTT. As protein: CASSARLRGEAFF.

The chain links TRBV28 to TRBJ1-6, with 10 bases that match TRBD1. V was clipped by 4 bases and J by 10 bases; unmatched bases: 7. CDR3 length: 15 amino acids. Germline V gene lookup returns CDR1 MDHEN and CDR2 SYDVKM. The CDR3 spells CASSSSGTGESPLHF. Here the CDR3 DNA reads TGTGCCAGCAGTTCATCGGGGACAGGGGAATCACCCCTCCACTTT.

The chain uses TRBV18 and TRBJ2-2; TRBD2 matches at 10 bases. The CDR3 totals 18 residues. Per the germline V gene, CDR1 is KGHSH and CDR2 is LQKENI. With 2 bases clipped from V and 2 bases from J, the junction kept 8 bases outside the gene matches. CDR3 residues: CASSPAILAGLNTGELFF. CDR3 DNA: TGTGCCAGCTCACCAGCGATACTAGCGGGACTCAACACCGGGGAGCTGTTTTTT. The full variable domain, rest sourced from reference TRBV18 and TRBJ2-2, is NAGVMQNPRHLVRRRGQEARLRCSPMKGHSHVYWYRQLPEEGLKFMVYLQKENIIDESGMPKERFSAEFPKEGPSILRIQQVVRGDSAAYFCASSPAILAGLNTGELFFGEGSRLTVL.

CDR3 nucleotides: TGTGCCAGCAGCTTACGAGCGGGAGGAGGAAGTTACGAGCAGTACTTC. Its protein is CASSLRAGGGSYEQYF. This chain joins TRBV11-1 and TRBJ2-7; 9 positions match TRBD2. The V and J ends lost 2 bases and 4 bases, in that order; junction bases with no gene match: 9. Per germline, CDR1 SGHAT and CDR2 FQDESV (reference sequence). This CDR3 spans 16 amino acids.

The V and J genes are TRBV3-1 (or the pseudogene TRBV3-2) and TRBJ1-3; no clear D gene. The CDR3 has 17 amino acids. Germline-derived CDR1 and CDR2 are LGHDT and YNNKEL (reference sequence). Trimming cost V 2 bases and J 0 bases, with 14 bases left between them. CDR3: CASSQSSGLPSGNTIYF. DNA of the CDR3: TGTGCCAGCAGCCAATCGTCAGGACTACCCTCTGGAAACACCATATATTTT.

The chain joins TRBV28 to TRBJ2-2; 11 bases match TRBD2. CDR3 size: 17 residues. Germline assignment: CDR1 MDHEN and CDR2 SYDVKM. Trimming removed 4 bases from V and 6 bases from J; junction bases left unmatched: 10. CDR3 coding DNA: TGTGCCAGCAGTTCAGAACTAGCGGGAGTTGACGCCGGGGAGCTGTTTTTT. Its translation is CASSSELAGVDAGELFF.